The sequence of this TCR beta chain was determined in a study of blood T cells in healthy people across ages (dated by TCRdb to between 2014 and 2017). Regarding the research as a whole: Template switching captured roughly one uniquely barcoded TCR beta cDNA molecule per two T cells in model experiments. The donors were divided into four age groups: young (average around 16 years), middle-aged (about 40), aged (approximately 62) and long-lived (roughly 86). The study analyzed two additional independent replicas of 1 million unique cDNA reads from the same blood draw for two donors, one aged 18 to 30 and one aged 80 or older. To avoid experimental bias, donors of different ages were distributed randomly across sequencing lanes. The study measured age-related changes in TCR beta repertoire diversity using deep sequencing normalized with unique cDNA molecular identifiers.

Receptor amplification or capture employed 5' RACE. TCRdb records Illumina HiSeq 2500 as the sequencer. A second PCR of roughly 6 to 11 cycles was run with a J-beta primer mix and a sample-barcoded 5' primer. A template-switch 5' adaptor carrying 12 random nucleotides introduced a unique molecular identifier onto each TCR beta cDNA molecule. Each sample yielded at least 2.5 million CDR3-containing paired-end reads. All of the RNA was converted into first-strand cDNA using the Mint cDNA synthesis kit, with a TRBC-specific oligonucleotide serving as the primer. Following uracil-DNA glycosylase treatment, a first 18-cycle PCR with universal primers M1SS and BC2_uni_R was performed on all cDNA. The original methods were these. Normalization of each sample was performed by random selection of 1 million high-quality reads, each carrying a distinct molecular identifier. Instead of being binned into consensus sequences, reads with shared molecular identifiers were discarded. MiTCR, set to a Q25 quality threshold and the strictest error-elimination algorithm, was used for CDR3 identification, clonotype clustering and error correction. Lower-bound total TCR beta diversity was estimated with a nonparametric unseen species model using Euler transformation. The public reads were run again by TCRdb, first through fastp at Q25 and then through MiXCR, and only productive beta chains were kept. Identical CDR3 protein sequences are pooled into one entry, listed with their most common genes and DNA. TCRdb assigned the V and J calls; the authors' analysis was not used. The sample table shows 850,000 to 1,300,000 distinct CDR3 sequences, and less than 50% are seen once. The ten largest clones capture 18% of the sample.

Study-wide findings and limitations: As age increased, observed TCR beta diversity per million T cells dropped in a roughly linear way, and a significant reduction was already evident by age around 41. Because donor CMV infection status was unknown, age-related changes in expanded clonotypes were potentially confounded. Compared with the aged group, the long-lived group had more naive CD4+ T cells, fewer expanded clones and increased TCR diversity, a pattern suggesting age selection. Bulk unsorted PBMC profiling prevented conclusive comparison of naive and antigen-experienced compartments. The percentage of naive T cells measured by flow cytometry correlated strongly with observed TCR beta diversity. Estimates of total diversity based on one million sequenced T cells were regarded as lower bounds and as underestimates.

Points on this clonotype: It lacks a known antigen. No base quality values were provided; no much bigger clone lies one nucleotide off.

The approximately 39 donors, aged about 6 to 95 years, were systemically healthy Caucasian individuals from Russia. Approximately 9.3 milliliters of peripheral blood were collected from each donor into EDTA-treated Vacutainer tubes. PBMCs were isolated by Ficoll-Paque density-gradient centrifugation, with at least 6 million obtained per sample. Trizol reagent was used to extract total RNA from PBMCs, with at least 5 micrograms per sample. For every donor, an aliquot of PBMCs went through flow cytometry to measure the percentages of naive CD45RAhigh/CD27high T cells. The sample comprised blood. The TCR originated in a woman aged 60-75 years in good health.

CDR3 reads: CASSADRGVRETQYF. The nucleotide sequence is given as TGCGCCAGCAGCGCGGACAGGGGGGTGCGAGAGACCCAGTACTTC. The chain joins TRBV5-1 to TRBJ2-5; 10 junctional bases match TRBD1. V is trimmed back by 4 bases and J by 4 bases, and the junction contains 7 bases that no gene match accounts for. The germline V gene specifies SGHRS as CDR1 and YFSETQ as CDR2. The CDR3 starts with the cysteine, ends with the phenylalanine, and has 15 residues. The entry retains the CDR3 DNA only, 45 bases that are in frame from base 1.